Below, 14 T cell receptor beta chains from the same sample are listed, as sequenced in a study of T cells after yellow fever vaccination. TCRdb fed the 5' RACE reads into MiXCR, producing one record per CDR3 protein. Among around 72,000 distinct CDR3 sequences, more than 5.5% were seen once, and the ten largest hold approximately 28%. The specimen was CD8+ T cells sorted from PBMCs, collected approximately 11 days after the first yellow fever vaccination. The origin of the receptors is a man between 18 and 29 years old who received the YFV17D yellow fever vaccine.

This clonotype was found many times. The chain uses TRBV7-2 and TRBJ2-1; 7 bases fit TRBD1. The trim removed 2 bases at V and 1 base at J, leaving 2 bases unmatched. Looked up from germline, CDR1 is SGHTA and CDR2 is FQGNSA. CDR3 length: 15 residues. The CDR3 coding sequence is TGTGCCAGCAGCTTAACAGGGGAGTCCTACAATGAGCAGTTCTTC. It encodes CASSLTGESYNEQFF.

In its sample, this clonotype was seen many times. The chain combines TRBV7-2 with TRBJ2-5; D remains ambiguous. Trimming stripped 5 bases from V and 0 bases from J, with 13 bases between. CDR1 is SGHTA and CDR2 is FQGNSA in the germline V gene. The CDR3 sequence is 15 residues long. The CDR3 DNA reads TGTGCCAGCAGCCTCTATGTAGACTACCAAGAGACCCAGTACTTC. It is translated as CASSLYVDYQETQYF.

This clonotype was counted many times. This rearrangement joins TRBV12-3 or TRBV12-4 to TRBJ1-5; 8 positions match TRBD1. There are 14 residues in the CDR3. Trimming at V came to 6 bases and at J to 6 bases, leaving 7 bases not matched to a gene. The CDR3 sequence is CASSDQGATQPQHF. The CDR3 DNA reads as TGTGCCAGCAGCGATCAGGGGGCAACTCAGCCCCAGCATTTT.

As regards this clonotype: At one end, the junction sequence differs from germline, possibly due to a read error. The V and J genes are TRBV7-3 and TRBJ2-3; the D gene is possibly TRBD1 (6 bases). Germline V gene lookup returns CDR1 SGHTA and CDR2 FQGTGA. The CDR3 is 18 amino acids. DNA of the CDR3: TGTGCCAGCAGCCTAACACCGGGACATACCACCGGCACAGATACGCAGTATTTT. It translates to CASSLTPGHTTGTDTQYF.

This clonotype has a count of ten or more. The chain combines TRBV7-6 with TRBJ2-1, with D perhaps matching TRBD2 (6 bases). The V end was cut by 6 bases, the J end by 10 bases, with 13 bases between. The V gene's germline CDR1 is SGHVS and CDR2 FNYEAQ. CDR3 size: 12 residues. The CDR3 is CASSPGTEEQFF. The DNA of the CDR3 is TGTGCCAGCAGTCCCGGGACTGAAGAGCAGTTCTTC. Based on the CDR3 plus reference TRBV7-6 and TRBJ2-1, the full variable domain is GAGVSQSPRYKVTKRGQDVALRCDPISGHVSLYWYRQALGQGPEFLTYFNYEAQQDKSGLPNDRFSAERPEGSISTLTIQRTEQRDSAMYRCASSPGTEEQFFGPGTRLTVL.

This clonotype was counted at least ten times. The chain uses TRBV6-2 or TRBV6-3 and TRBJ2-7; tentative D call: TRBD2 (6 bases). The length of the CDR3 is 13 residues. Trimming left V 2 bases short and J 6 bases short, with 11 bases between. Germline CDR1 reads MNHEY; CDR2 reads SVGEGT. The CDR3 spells CASSYRAGSEQYV. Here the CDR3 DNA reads TGTGCCAGCAGTTACCGTGCCGGGAGCGAGCAGTACGTC.

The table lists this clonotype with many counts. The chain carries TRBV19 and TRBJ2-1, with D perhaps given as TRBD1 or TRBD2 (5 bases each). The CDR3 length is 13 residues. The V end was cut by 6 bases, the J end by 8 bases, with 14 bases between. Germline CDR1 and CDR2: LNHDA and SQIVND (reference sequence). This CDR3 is CASRLLGDDEQFF. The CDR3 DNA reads TGTGCCAGTAGGCTATTGGGGGATGATGAGCAGTTCTTC.

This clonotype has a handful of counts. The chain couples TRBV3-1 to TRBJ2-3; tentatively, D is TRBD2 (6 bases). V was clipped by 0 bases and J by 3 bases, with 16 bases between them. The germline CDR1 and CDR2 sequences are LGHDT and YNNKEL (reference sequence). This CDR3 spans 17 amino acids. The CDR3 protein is CASSQDRGAGLTDTQYF. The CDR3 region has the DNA TGTGCCAGCAGCCAAGATCGCGGCGCGGGGTTGACAGATACGCAGTATTTT.

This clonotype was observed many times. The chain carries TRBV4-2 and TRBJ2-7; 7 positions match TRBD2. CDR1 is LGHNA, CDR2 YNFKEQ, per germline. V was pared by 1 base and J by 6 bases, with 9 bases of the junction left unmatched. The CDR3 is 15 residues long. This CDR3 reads CASSQVWGGLVEQYF. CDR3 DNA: TGTGCCAGCAGCCAAGTTTGGGGGGGGTTGGTCGAGCAGTACTTC.

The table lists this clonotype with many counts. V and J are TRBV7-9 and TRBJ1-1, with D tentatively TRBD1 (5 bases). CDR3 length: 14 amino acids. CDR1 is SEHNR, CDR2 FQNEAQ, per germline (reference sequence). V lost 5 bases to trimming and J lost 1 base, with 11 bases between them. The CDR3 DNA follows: TGTGCCAGCAGCAAACAGGAATGGAACACTGAAGCTTTCTTT. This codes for CASSKQEWNTEAFF.

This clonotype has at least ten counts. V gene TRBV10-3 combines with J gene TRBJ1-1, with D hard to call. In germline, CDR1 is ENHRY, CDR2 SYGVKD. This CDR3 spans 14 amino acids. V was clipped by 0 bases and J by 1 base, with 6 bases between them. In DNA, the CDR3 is TGTGCCATCAGTGAGTCGGTAGGGAACACTGAAGCTTTCTTT. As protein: CAISESVGNTEAFF.

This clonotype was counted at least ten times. DNA of the CDR3: TGTGCCAGCAGTTTAGATGGGCGCTACGAGCAGTACTTC. Residues: CASSLDGRYEQYF. This chain joins TRBV12-3 or TRBV12-4 and TRBJ2-7; D remains unclear. The V end lost 1 base, the J end lost 3 bases, and 7 bases lay between the germline ends. This CDR3 spans 13 amino acids.

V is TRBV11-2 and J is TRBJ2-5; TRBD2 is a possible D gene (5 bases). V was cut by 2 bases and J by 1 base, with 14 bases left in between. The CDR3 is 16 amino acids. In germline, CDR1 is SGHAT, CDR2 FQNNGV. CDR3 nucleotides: TGTGCCAGCAGCTTACCGTGGTCCGGGGTCCAAGAGACCCAGTACTTC. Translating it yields CASSLPWSGVQETQYF.

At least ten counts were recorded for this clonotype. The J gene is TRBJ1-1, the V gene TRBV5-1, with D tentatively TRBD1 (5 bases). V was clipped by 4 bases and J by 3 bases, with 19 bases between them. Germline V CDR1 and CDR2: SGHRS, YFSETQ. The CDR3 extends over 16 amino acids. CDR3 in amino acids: CASSQGLRGKDTEAFF. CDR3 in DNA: TGCGCCAGCAGCCAGGGTTTGCGGGGGAAGGACACTGAAGCTTTCTTT.